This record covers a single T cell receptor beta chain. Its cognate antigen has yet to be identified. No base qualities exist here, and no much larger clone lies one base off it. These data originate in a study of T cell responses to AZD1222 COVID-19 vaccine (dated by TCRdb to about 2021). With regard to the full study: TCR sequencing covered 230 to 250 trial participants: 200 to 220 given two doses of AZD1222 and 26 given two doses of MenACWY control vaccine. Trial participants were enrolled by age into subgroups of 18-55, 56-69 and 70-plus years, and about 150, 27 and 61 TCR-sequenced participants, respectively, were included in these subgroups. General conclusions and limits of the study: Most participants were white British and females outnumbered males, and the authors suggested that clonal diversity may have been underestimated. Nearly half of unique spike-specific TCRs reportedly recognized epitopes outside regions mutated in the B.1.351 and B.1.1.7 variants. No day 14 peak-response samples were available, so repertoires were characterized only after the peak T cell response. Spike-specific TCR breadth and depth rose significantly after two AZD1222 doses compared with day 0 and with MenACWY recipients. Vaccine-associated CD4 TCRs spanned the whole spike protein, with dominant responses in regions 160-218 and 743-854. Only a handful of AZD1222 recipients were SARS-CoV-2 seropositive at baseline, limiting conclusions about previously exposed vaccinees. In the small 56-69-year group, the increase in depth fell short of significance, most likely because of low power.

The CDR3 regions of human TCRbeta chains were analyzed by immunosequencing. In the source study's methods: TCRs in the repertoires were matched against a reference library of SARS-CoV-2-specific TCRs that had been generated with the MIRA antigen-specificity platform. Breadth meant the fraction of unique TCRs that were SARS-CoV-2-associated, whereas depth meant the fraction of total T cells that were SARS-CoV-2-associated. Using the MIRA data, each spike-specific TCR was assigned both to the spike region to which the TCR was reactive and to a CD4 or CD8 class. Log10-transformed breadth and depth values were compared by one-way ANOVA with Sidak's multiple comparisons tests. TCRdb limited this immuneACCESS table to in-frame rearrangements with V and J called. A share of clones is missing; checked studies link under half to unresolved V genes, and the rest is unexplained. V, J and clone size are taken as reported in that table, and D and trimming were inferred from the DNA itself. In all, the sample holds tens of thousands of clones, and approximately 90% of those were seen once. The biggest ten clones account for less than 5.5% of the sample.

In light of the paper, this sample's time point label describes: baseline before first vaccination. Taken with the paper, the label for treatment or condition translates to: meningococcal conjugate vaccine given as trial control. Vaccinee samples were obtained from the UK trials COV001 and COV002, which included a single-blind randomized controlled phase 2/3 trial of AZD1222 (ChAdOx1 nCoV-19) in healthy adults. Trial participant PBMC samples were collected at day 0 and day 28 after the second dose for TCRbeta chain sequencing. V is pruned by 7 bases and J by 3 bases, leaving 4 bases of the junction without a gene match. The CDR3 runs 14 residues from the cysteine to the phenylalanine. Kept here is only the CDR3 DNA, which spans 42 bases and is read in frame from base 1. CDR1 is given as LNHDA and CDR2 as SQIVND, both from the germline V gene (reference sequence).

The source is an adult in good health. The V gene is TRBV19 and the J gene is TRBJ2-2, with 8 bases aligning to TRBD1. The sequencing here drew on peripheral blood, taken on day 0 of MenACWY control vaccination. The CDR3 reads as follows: CASTSQGDTGELFF. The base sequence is TGTGCCAGTACCTCACAGGGGGACACCGGGGAGCTGTTTTTT.